Following are 19 T cell receptor beta chains from one sample sequenced in a study of metastatic and nonmetastatic thyroid tumors. All patients reached thyroid surgery having received no treatment beforehand. TCRdb re-called clones via MiXCR from the PCR reads. The sample contains 60,000 to 85,000 clones, 15% to 20% of which appear only once. The sample was blood. These receptors were obtained from a female donor with papillary thyroid cancer or a benign thyroid nodule (not recorded which). Some clones in this sample may be carry-over from other donors' samples.

The count of this clone is one. The V call is TRBV5-1, the J call TRBJ1-1; possibly TRBD1 for D (6 bases). V shed 2 bases and J shed 4 bases, with 9 bases lying between them. CDR3 length: 13 amino acids. Germline lookup yields CDR1 SGHRS and CDR2 YFSETQ. For the CDR3, the DNA is TGCGCCAGCAGCTTCTTCAGGGGCACTGAAGCTTTCTTT. It encodes CASSFFRGTEAFF. Full variable domain (rest looked up from reference TRBV5-1 and TRBJ1-1): KAGVTQTPRYLIKTRGQQVTLSCSPISGHRSVSWYQQTPGQGLQFLFEYFSETQRNKGNFPGRFSGRQFSNSRSEMNVSTLELGDSALYLCASSFFRGTEAFFGQGTRLTVV.

In its sample, this clone was seen many times. The CDR3 loop is CATSRVLEETQYF. CDR3 in DNA: TGTGCCACCAGCAGAGTTCTAGAGGAGACCCAGTACTTC. The chain links TRBV15 to TRBJ2-5, with D hard to call. V was shortened by 1 base and J by 5 bases, with 8 bases between the two germline ends. The CDR3 is 13 residues long. CDR1 and CDR2 (germline): LNHNV, YYDKDF (reference sequence).

This clone occurred a few times. This chain connects TRBV6-2 or TRBV6-3 to TRBJ2-2; the match to TRBD2 covers 11 bases. Trimming removed 6 bases from V and 6 bases from J; junction bases left unmatched: 6. CDR1 is MNHEY and CDR2 is SVGEGT in the germline V gene. This CDR3 has 15 amino acids. The CDR3 bases are TGTGCCAGCAGATCTCTAGCGGGGGGATCCGGGGAGCTGTTTTTT. This gives the protein CASRSLAGGSGELFF.

The chain employs TRBV20-1 and TRBJ1-1; D unresolved. Between the trimmed V and J ends, which lost 0 bases and 1 base, there was a span of 9 bases. The CDR3 length is 14 residues. Germline values: CDR1 DFQATT, CDR2 SNEGSKA (reference sequence). This CDR3 reads CSARDMRGNTEAFF. In nucleotides, the CDR3 is TGCAGTGCTAGAGATATGCGGGGGAACACTGAAGCTTTCTTT.

A note on this clone: This may be a read error: a much more frequent sequence differs by one nucleotide. The J gene is TRBJ2-1, the V gene TRBV11-1; no reliable D call. The length of the CDR3 is 15 residues. Germline lookup yields CDR1 SGHAT and CDR2 FQDESV (reference sequence). The V end lost 1 base, the J end lost 6 bases, and 13 bases lay between the germline ends. CDR3 loop: CASSLVRLGVNEQFF. CDR3 DNA: TGTGCCAGCAGCTTAGTTCGGCTAGGTGTCAATGAGCAGTTCTTC. The variable domain in full, with the rest retrieved from reference TRBV11-1 and TRBJ2-1, is EAEVAQSPRYKITEKSQAVAFWCDPISGHATLYWYRQILGQGPELLVQFQDESVVDDSQLPKDRFSAERLKGVDSTLKIQPAELGDSAMYLCASSLVRLGVNEQFFGPGTRLTVL.

This clone has at least ten counts. The CDR3 DNA sequence: TGTGCCACCAGACAGGGCGCGAACACCGGGGAGCTGTTTTTT. Amino acids: CATRQGANTGELFF. V and J are TRBV6-1 and TRBJ2-2, with 7 nucleotides matching TRBD1. Germline CDR1 and CDR2: MNHNS and SASEGT. V was pared by 10 bases and J by 0 bases, with 5 bases of the junction left unmatched. The CDR3 totals 14 residues.

This clone was detected ten times or more. This chain connects TRBV4-1 to TRBJ2-7, with 9 bases matching TRBD1. The length of the CDR3 is 16 residues. Germline CDR1 and CDR2: MGHRA and YSYEKL. V lost 3 bases to trimming and J lost 0 bases; unmatched junction nucleotides: 6. The CDR3 sequence: CASSHEPGQGSYEQYF. The CDR3 coding sequence is TGCGCCAGCAGCCATGAACCGGGACAGGGCTCCTACGAGCAGTACTTC.

At least ten counts were recorded for this clone. J is TRBJ2-1 and V is TRBV11-2; possible D gene TRBD2, 6 bases. This CDR3 spans 14 amino acids. The germline gives CDR1 SGHAT, CDR2 FQNNGV. V shed 6 bases and J shed 12 bases, with 21 bases lying between them. Here the CDR3 DNA reads TGTGCCAGCAGTCAAACGGCGGGGTGGAGTGGGCAGTTCTTC. It specifies CASSQTAGWSGQFF.

This clone was counted between two and nine times. This chain links TRBV6-1 with TRBJ1-2; 10 bases are shared with TRBD1. The length of the CDR3 is 13 residues. The germline V gene encodes CDR1 MNHNS and CDR2 SASEGT. J lost 7 bases, V lost 3 bases, and 2 bases had no gene match. The CDR3 DNA sequence: TGTGCCAGCAGTGAGACAGGGGGCCTTGGCTACACCTTC. It is translated as CASSETGGLGYTF.

This clone was found a few times. Because the CDR3 is missing its conserved closing phenylalanine or tryptophan, this is likely a read error. The chain carries TRBV6-1 and TRBJ1-2; unclear D gene. Germline lookup yields CDR1 MNHNS and CDR2 SASEGT. Trimming shortened V by 8 bases and J by 3 bases, and 19 bases separated the two germline ends. The CDR3 is made up of 15 amino acids. Here the CDR3 reads CASGLGRLLDYGYTY. CDR3 DNA sequence: TGTGCCAGCGGGTTAGGGAGGTTACTGGACTATGGCTACACCTAC.

Many counts were recorded for this clone. This sequence joins TRBV20-1 and TRBJ2-5; D possibly corresponds to TRBD1 (6 bases). The germline gives CDR1 DFQATT, CDR2 SNEGSKA (reference sequence). Trimming took 0 bases from V and 1 from J, leaving 12 bases between them. CDR3 size: 15 residues. The CDR3 loop is CSARERTVFQETQYF. The CDR3 coding sequence is TGCAGTGCTAGAGAACGGACAGTGTTCCAAGAGACCCAGTACTTC.

This clone appeared a few times. The rearrangement links TRBV6-5 to TRBJ2-7, with 7 bases fitting TRBD1. CDR3 size: 13 residues. Germline CDR1 and CDR2: MNHEY and SVGAGI. The J segment lost 5 bases and the V segment lost 2 bases, leaving 3 bases of the junction unmatched. Here the CDR3 DNA reads TGTGCCAGCAGTTACACAGGGGAGCACGAGCAGTACTTC. Translating gives CASSYTGEHEQYF.

Comments on this clone: One junction end disagrees with the germline gene, perhaps due to a read error. The CDR3 nucleotides are TGTGCCAGCATCCCCCGAATAGGGGTAGACACTGGGGCCAACGTCTTGACTTTC. Its protein product is CASIPRIGVDTGANVLTF. The chain couples TRBV9 to TRBJ2-6; tentatively, D is TRBD1 (5 bases). Per germline, CDR1 SGDLS and CDR2 YYNGEE. CDR3 length equals 18 residues.

This clone was seen ten or more times. The chain is built from TRBV7-2 and TRBJ1-1, with TRBD1 as a possible D gene (6 bases). CDR1 and CDR2 from the germline V gene are SGHTA and FQGNSA. The V and J ends lost 5 bases and 7 bases respectively, with 29 bases between them. The CDR3 extends over 18 amino acids. The CDR3 bases are TGTGCCAGCAGCGATCTACTAGGGTCGGGGGGCCCGGTGAGTGAAGCTTTCTTT. Residues: CASSDLLGSGGPVSEAFF.

This clone was counted many times. The genes are TRBV28 and TRBJ2-1, with 8 bases identical to TRBD2. Trimming cost V 6 bases and J 10 bases; bases outside gene matches: 17. Germline V gene lookup returns CDR1 MDHEN and CDR2 SYDVKM. The CDR3 length is 16 residues. The chain's CDR3 is CASSYHGTSGPREQFF. DNA of the CDR3: TGTGCCAGCAGCTACCATGGGACTAGTGGCCCCCGAGAGCAGTTCTTC.

This clone was seen at least ten times. The chain carries TRBV5-1 and TRBJ2-7; 9 nucleotides align to TRBD1. The CDR3 is 16 residues long. V trimming: 3 bases; J trimming: 0 bases; junction bases outside the gene matches: 7. In germline, CDR1 is SGHRS, CDR2 YFSETQ. The CDR3 here is CASSSRPDRGSYEQYF. In DNA form, the CDR3 reads TGCGCCAGCAGCTCCAGACCGGACAGGGGCTCCTACGAGCAGTACTTC.

As regards this clone: An end of the junction does not agree with germline; a read error may underlie this. CDR3 in amino acids: CASSFIPDRNTEAFF. In DNA form, the CDR3 reads TGCGCCAGCAGCTTTATTCCGGATCGGAACACTGAAGCCTTCTTT. V is TRBV5-1 and J is TRBJ1-1; no clear D gene. Germline CDR1 is SGHRS and CDR2 is YFSETQ. The CDR3 has 15 amino acids.

This clone came up many times. V usage is TRBV3-1 and J usage is TRBJ1-6; no firm D call. This CDR3 region has 11 residues. V was shortened by 5 bases and J by 5 bases, with 1 base between the two germline ends. Germline values: CDR1 LGHDT, CDR2 YNNKEL (reference sequence). CDR3 sequence reads: CASSNNSPLHF. The CDR3 coding sequence is TGTGCCAGCAGCAATAATTCACCCCTCCACTTT.

V gene TRBV4-3 combines with J gene TRBJ2-2; D call uncertain. V was shortened by 2 bases and J by 1 base, with 11 bases between the two germline ends. CDR3 size: 16 residues. Germline CDR1 LGHNA, CDR2 YSLEER. CDR3 in amino acids: CASSQTPRLNTGELFF. CDR3 in DNA: TGCGCCAGCAGCCAAACCCCTCGACTGAACACCGGGGAGCTGTTTTTT.